These T cell receptor beta chains were read from a single sample in a study of blood T cells in healthy people across ages. TCRdb fed the 5' RACE reads into MiXCR, producing one record per CDR3 protein. The sample carries around 1.1 million distinct CDR3 sequences, more than 30% recorded once. The sequencing input was blood. Receptor source: a man between 18 and 29 years old in good health. Each CDR3 is given with its conserved first and last residue. The D gene is left open where the match is weak. Clone size is given for some rows only: seen once, a few or many times, or a class if the clone is expanded.

abundance: few
v_gene: TRBV4-1
d_gene: NA
j_gene: TRBJ1-5
CDR3aa: CASSHTDRLNQPQHF
CDR3nt: TGCGCCAGCAGCCACACTGACAGGCTGAATCAGCCCCAGCATTTT

abundance: once
v_gene: TRBV4-3
d_gene: NA
j_gene: TRBJ1-1
CDR3aa: CASSQDPGHANTEAFF
CDR3nt: TGCGCCAGCAGCCAGGACCCGGGACATGCGAACACTGAAGCTTTCTTT

abundance: many
v_gene: TRBV4-1
d_gene: TRBD1
j_gene: TRBJ1-2
CDR3aa: CASSQGQGLNYGYTF
CDR3nt: TGCGCCAGCAGCCAGGGACAGGGATTAAACTATGGCTACACCTTC

abundance: NA
v_gene: TRBV20-1
d_gene: NA
j_gene: TRBJ2-7
CDR3aa: CSASGTGSYEQYF
CDR3nt: TGCAGTGCTAGTGGTACAGGGAGCTACGAGCAGTACTTC

abundance: NA
v_gene: TRBV2
d_gene: NA
j_gene: TRBJ1-1
CDR3aa: CASSDVGPSDTEAFF
CDR3nt: TGTGCCAGCAGTGATGTTGGACCCTCCGACACTGAAGCTTTCTTT

abundance: NA
v_gene: TRBV6-1
d_gene: TRBD1
j_gene: TRBJ1-4
CDR3aa: CASNPRGTGSNEKLFF
CDR3nt: TGTGCCAGCAACCCGAGGGGGACAGGGTCTAATGAAAAACTGTTTTTT

abundance: NA
v_gene: TRBV6-1
d_gene: NA
j_gene: TRBJ2-7
CDR3aa: CASSEGTGRYF
CDR3nt: TGTGCCAGCAGTGAAGGAACAGGACGGTACTTC

abundance: few
v_gene: TRBV20-1
d_gene: NA
j_gene: TRBJ2-7
CDR3aa: CSARDPRGGYEQYF
CDR3nt: TGCAGTGCTAGAGATCCCAGGGGTGGCTACGAGCAGTACTTC

abundance: NA
v_gene: TRBV7-2
d_gene: NA
j_gene: TRBJ1-1
CDR3aa: CASSLVPTGAEAFF
CDR3nt: TGTGCCAGCAGCTTAGTCCCCACCGGGGCTGAAGCTTTCTTT

abundance: NA
v_gene: TRBV6-6
d_gene: NA
j_gene: TRBJ2-2
CDR3aa: CASSYVLRRGTGELFF
CDR3nt: TGTGCCAGCAGTTACGTCCTCCGGCGGGGCACCGGGGAGCTGTTTTTT

abundance: NA
v_gene: TRBV27
d_gene: TRBD1
j_gene: TRBJ2-1
CDR3aa: CASSLTGDPYNEQFF
CDR3nt: TGTGCCAGCAGTCTGACAGGGGACCCCTACAATGAGCAGTTCTTC

abundance: NA
v_gene: TRBV4-2
d_gene: NA
j_gene: TRBJ2-5
CDR3aa: CASSRASEIQETQYF
CDR3nt: TGTGCCAGCAGCCGGGCTTCGGAAATACAAGAGACCCAGTACTTC

abundance: NA
v_gene: TRBV10-3
d_gene: NA
j_gene: TRBJ2-5
CDR3aa: CAIGEYGVGETQYF
CDR3nt: TGTGCCATCGGTGAATATGGGGTCGGGGAGACCCAGTACTTC

abundance: NA
v_gene: TRBV5-1
d_gene: TRBD2
j_gene: TRBJ2-3
CDR3aa: CASSRGLGHPDTQYF
CDR3nt: TGCGCCAGCAGCCGGGGACTAGGCCATCCAGATACGCAGTATTTT

abundance: NA
v_gene: TRBV5-1
d_gene: TRBD1
j_gene: TRBJ2-7
CDR3aa: CASRTGDPSYEQYF
CDR3nt: TGCGCCAGCCGGACAGGGGATCCCTCCTACGAGCAGTACTTC

abundance: few
v_gene: TRBV20-1
d_gene: TRBD2
j_gene: TRBJ2-5
CDR3aa: CSALAGGLKETQYF
CDR3nt: TGCAGTGCCCTAGCGGGGGGGTTAAAAGAGACCCAGTACTTC

abundance: NA
v_gene: TRBV10-3
d_gene: TRBD2
j_gene: TRBJ2-7
CDR3aa: CAISEWSGGSYNEQYF
CDR3nt: TGTGCCATCAGTGAGTGGTCCGGGGGGTCTTACAATGAGCAGTACTTC

abundance: many
v_gene: TRBV12-3/TRBV12-4
d_gene: NA
j_gene: TRBJ2-7
CDR3aa: CASGLDPYEQYF
CDR3nt: TGTGCCAGCGGGCTAGACCCCTACGAGCAGTACTTC